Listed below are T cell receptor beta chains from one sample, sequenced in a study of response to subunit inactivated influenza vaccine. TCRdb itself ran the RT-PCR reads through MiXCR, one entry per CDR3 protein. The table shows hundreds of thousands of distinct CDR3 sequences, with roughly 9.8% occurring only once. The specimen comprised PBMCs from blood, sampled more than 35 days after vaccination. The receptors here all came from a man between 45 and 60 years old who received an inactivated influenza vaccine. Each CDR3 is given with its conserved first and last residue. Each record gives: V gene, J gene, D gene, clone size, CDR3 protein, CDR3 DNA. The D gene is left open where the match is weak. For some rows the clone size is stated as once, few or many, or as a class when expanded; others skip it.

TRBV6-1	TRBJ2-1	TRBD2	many	CASSISPPASGNEQFF	TGTGCCAGCAGTATATCCCCCCCGGCTAGCGGTAATGAGCAGTTCTTC
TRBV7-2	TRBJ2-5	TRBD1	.	CASSPPNRGRETQYF	TGTGCCAGCAGCCCACCCAACAGGGGGCGAGAGACCCAGTACTTC
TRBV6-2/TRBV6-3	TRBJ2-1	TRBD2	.	CASSYQRQTSGGAREQFF	TGTGCCAGCAGTTACCAACGACAGACTAGCGGGGGGGCCCGTGAGCAGTTCTTC
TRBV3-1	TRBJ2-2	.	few	CASSGTPNTGELFF	TGTGCCAGCAGCGGCACCCCAAACACCGGGGAGCTGTTTTTT
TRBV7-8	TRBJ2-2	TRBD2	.	CASTPLPGGVSGELFF	TGTGCCAGCACACCCCTCCCTGGGGGGGTGTCCGGGGAGCTGTTTTTT
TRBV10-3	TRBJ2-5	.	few	CAISSGPSQETQYF	TGTGCCATCAGTTCAGGACCGAGCCAAGAGACCCAGTACTTC
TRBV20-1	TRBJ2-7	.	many	CSARDEQYF	TGCAGTGCTAGAGACGAGCAGTACTTC
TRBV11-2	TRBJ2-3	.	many	CASSGDTQYF	TGTGCCAGCAGTGGGGATACGCAGTATTTT
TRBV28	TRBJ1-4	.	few	CASSEQSRNEKLFF	TGTGCCAGCAGTGAACAGAGCCGTAATGAAAAACTGTTTTTT
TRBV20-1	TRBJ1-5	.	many	CSARDLQTLNQPQHF	TGCAGTGCTAGAGATCTTCAAACTTTAAATCAGCCCCAGCATTTT
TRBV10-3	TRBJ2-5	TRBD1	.	CAISQGARQGTQYF	TGTGCCATCAGCCAGGGGGCGCGTCAAGGGACCCAGTACTTC
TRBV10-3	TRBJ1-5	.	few	CAISDQNQPQHF	TGTGCCATCAGTGACCAGAATCAGCCCCAGCATTTT
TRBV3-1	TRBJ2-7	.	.	CASSPLPGFTYEQYF	TGTGCCAGCAGCCCCCTGCCAGGGTTCACCTACGAGCAGTACTTC
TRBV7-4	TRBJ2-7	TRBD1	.	CASNPEGGRSYEQYF	TGTGCCAGCAACCCGGAAGGGGGCAGGTCCTACGAGCAGTACTTC
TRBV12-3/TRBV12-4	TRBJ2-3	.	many	CASSLGGRGDTQYF	TGTGCCAGCAGTTTAGGGGGAAGAGGAGATACGCAGTATTTT
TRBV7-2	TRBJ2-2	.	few	CASSLNGGGTTGELFF	TGTGCCAGCAGCTTAAATGGAGGGGGAACCACCGGGGAGCTGTTTTTT